A single sample is the source of the 25 T cell receptor beta chains below, sequenced in a study of OX40 agonist ivuxolimab in advanced cancers. Clones were read by immunoSEQ multiplex PCR, and TCRdb kept only the in-frame ones, dropping some. This sample carries more than 80,000 clones, 94% of them seen once, and the ten largest clones take over 2%. The source was CD4+ or CD8+ T cells sorted from blood, collected in a trial of the OX40 agonist ivuxolimab. These receptors were obtained from an adult with an advanced solid tumor such as melanoma, head and neck, liver or kidney cancer.

This chain connects TRBV5-5 to TRBJ1-3, with 7 positions matching TRBD1. CDR3 size: 16 residues. Germline lookup yields CDR1 SGHKS and CDR2 YYEKEE (reference sequence). The V gene end was trimmed by 6 bases and the J gene end by 4 bases; junction bases not matched to a gene: 13. CDR3 loop: CASTEQGVSLGNTIYF. Written as DNA, the CDR3 is TGTGCCAGCACCGAGCAGGGGGTCTCTTTAGGAAACACCATATATTTT. Together with reference TRBV5-5 and TRBJ1-3, the CDR3 gives the full variable domain: DAGVTQSPTHLIKTRGQQVTLRCSPISGHKSVSWYQQVLGQGPQFIFQYYEKEERGRGNFPDRFSARQFPNYSSELNVNALLLGDSALYLCASTEQGVSLGNTIYFGEGSWLTVV.

The chain links TRBV30 to TRBJ2-3, with TRBD1 as a possible D gene (5 bases). V was pared by 2 bases and J by 1 base, with 16 bases between. CDR3 length: 16 residues. The germline gives CDR1 GTSNPN, CDR2 SVGIG (reference sequence). CDR3 loop: CAWSWGRLDGTDTQYF. The DNA for the CDR3 is TGTGCCTGGAGTTGGGGCCGGCTAGACGGCACAGATACGCAGTATTTT.

This chain uses TRBV2 with TRBJ2-1; possibly TRBD1 for D (6 bases). The V and J ends lost 4 bases and 6 bases respectively, with 10 bases between them. Germline values: CDR1 SNHLY, CDR2 FYNNEI. The CDR3 length is 13 residues. The CDR3 region has the DNA TGTGCCAGCAGTGGTGGGACAATCAATGAGCAGTTCTTC. This codes for CASSGGTINEQFF. The whole variable domain, filled in from reference TRBV2 and TRBJ2-1, reads EPEVTQTPSHQVTQMGQEVILRCVPISNHLYFYWYRQILGQKVEFLVSFYNNEISEKSEIFDDQFSVERPDGSNFTLKIRSTKLEDSAMYFCASSGGTINEQFFGPGTRLTVL.

The CDR3 loop reads CAWSDSGGTTEAFF. DNA for the CDR3: TGTGCCTGGAGTGATTCCGGGGGCACAACTGAAGCTTTCTTT. V usage is TRBV30 and J usage is TRBJ1-1; a weak D match, TRBD1 (6 bases). CDR1 and CDR2 from the germline V gene are GTSNPN and SVGIG (reference sequence). CDR3 length: 14 amino acids. With 1 base removed from V and 5 bases from J, the gap between germline ends came to 14 bases.

The rearrangement joins TRBV5-1 to TRBJ2-5; 7 bases line up with TRBD1. Germline V lookup: CDR1 SGHRS, CDR2 YFSETQ. The CDR3 extends over 15 amino acids. V trimming: 4 bases; J trimming: 3 bases; junction bases outside the gene matches: 9. DNA of the CDR3: TGCGCCAGCAGCATCGGGACAGTAGGAAAAGAGACCCAGTACTTC. Translated: CASSIGTVGKETQYF.

The chain couples TRBV21-1 to TRBJ2-7; the D call in the table, TRBD2, was not verified against the DNA. TRBV21-1 is classified as a pseudogene. This CDR3 region has 19 residues. The CDR3 protein is CASSKEVGLAGGLDYEQYF. CDR3 coding DNA: TGTGCCAGCAGCAAAGAGGTGGGGCTAGCGGGAGGTTTAGACTACGAGCAGTACTTC.

This clone was counted a few times. V and J are TRBV6-5 and TRBJ1-2; D ambiguous. This CDR3 has 14 residues. Trimming removed 6 bases from V and 2 bases from J, with 13 bases in between. Germline CDR1 MNHEY, CDR2 SVGAGI. The CDR3 DNA reads as TGTGCCAGCAGCTACACAGTTAACAACTATGGCTACACCTTC. Protein: CASSYTVNNYGYTF.

The V gene is TRBV6-5, the J gene TRBJ1-4; D gene ambiguous. The germline V gene encodes CDR1 MNHEY and CDR2 SVGAGI. The CDR3 loop spans 15 amino acids. V was pared by 4 bases and J by 0 bases, with 9 bases between. The CDR3 region is CASSLTEATNEKLFF. CDR3 nucleotides: TGTGCCAGCAGTTTGACGGAAGCAACTAATGAAAAACTGTTTTTT.

V and J are TRBV11-2 and TRBJ2-7; the D is unclear. Germline V gene data show CDR1 as SGHAT and CDR2 as FQNNGV. There are 14 residues in the CDR3. V was cut by 3 bases and J by 2 bases, with 11 bases left in between. CDR3 in amino acids: CASSFPARAYEQYF. CDR3 in DNA: TGTGCCAGCAGCTTCCCGGCAAGAGCCTACGAGCAGTACTTC. The whole variable domain, filled in from reference TRBV11-2 and TRBJ2-7, reads EAGVAQSPRYKIIEKRQSVAFWCNPISGHATLYWYQQILGQGPKLLIQFQNNGVVDDSQLPKDRFSAERLKGVDSTLKIQPAKLEDSAVYLCASSFPARAYEQYFGPGTRLTVT.

The genes are TRBV19 and TRBJ2-2; D unresolved. Germline loops: CDR1 LNHDA, CDR2 SQIVND (reference sequence). CDR3 length: 13 residues. Trimming shortened V by 3 bases and J by 7 bases, and 9 bases separated the two germline ends. The CDR3 nucleotides are TGTGCCAGTAGTATGTTGGGGATCGGGGAGCTGTTTTTT. Protein: CASSMLGIGELFF.

The gene calls are TRBV4-3 and TRBJ2-2, with unresolved D. This CDR3 spans 17 amino acids. The V end was cut by 0 bases, the J end by 1 base, with 12 bases between. Germline CDR1 LGHNA, CDR2 YSLEER. CDR3 region: CASSQDLGWGNTGELFF. The CDR3 DNA follows: TGCGCCAGCAGCCAAGATCTGGGGTGGGGGAACACCGGGGAGCTGTTTTTT.

V is TRBV10-2 and J is TRBJ2-5, with 12 bases matching TRBD2. J lost 5 bases, V lost 3 bases, and 10 bases had no gene match. Per germline, CDR1 WSHSY and CDR2 SAAADI. The CDR3 totals 17 residues. CDR3 DNA sequence: TGCGCCAGCAGTGACAGCCTAGCGGGGGGGCCGCTGGAGACCCAGTACTTC. Protein sequence: CASSDSLAGGPLETQYF.

CDR3 DNA: TGTGCCAGCAGCGAGAAGGGAATTCATACCGGGGAGCTGTTTTTT. Amino acid sequence: CASSEKGIHTGELFF. The chain carries TRBV9 and TRBJ2-2; the D is unclear. The CDR3 is made up of 15 amino acids. The V gene lost 3 bases and the J gene lost 5 bases, with 14 bases spanning the gap. Germline CDR1 reads SGDLS; CDR2 reads YYNGEE.

The chain employs TRBV19 and TRBJ2-7, with D maybe TRBD2 (5 bases). CDR1 is LNHDA, CDR2 SQIVND, per germline (reference sequence). V lost 8 bases, J lost 2 bases, and 16 bases lay in between. The CDR3 runs to 14 residues. As DNA, the CDR3 is TGTGCCAGTTCGCTCGCTGGAGGAACCTACGAGCAGTACTTC. Translated: CASSLAGGTYEQYF.

This rearrangement joins TRBV4-1 to TRBJ2-1; 9 bases match TRBD2. The CDR3 is made up of 15 amino acids. The V and J ends lost 1 base and 8 bases, in that order; junction bases with no gene match: 6. CDR1 and CDR2 (germline): MGHRA, YSYEKL. CDR3 amino acids: CASSQVAGGPYEQFF. DNA for the CDR3: TGCGCCAGCAGCCAAGTGGCGGGAGGGCCCTATGAGCAGTTCTTC.

The DNA for the CDR3 is TGTGCCAGCAGCTCCCCCGGGGGGGAAAAAGAGACCCAGTACTTC. Protein: CASSSPGGEKETQYF. The chain combines TRBV5-4 with TRBJ2-5, with 8 nucleotides matching TRBD2. The CDR3 is 15 residues long. Germline CDR1 SGHNT, CDR2 YYREEE (reference sequence). V was pared by 3 bases and J by 3 bases, with 7 bases of the junction left unmatched. Based on the CDR3 plus reference TRBV5-4 and TRBJ2-5, the full variable domain is ETGVTQSPTHLIKTRGQQVTLRCSSQSGHNTVSWYQQALGQGPQFIFQYYREEENGRGNFPPRFSGLQFPNYSSELNVNALELDDSALYLCASSSPGGEKETQYFGPGTRLLVL.

The V gene is TRBV9, the J gene TRBJ1-2, with D hard to call. CDR3 length: 13 amino acids. The germline V gene encodes CDR1 SGDLS and CDR2 YYNGEE. V was cut by 3 bases and J by 8 bases, with 14 bases left in between. CDR3: CASSGLSHEGYTF. For the CDR3, the DNA is TGTGCCAGCAGCGGGTTATCACATGAGGGCTACACCTTC.

This sequence joins TRBV19 and TRBJ2-3; 7 nucleotides match TRBD2. From germline, CDR1 is LNHDA and CDR2 SQIVND (reference sequence). The CDR3 length is 15 residues. J lost 1 base, V lost 5 bases, and 6 bases had no gene match. CDR3 DNA sequence: TGTGCCAGTAGTCTACATCTAGCGGGCACAGATACGCAGTATTTT. Translation: CASSLHLAGTDTQYF. The whole variable domain, remainder taken from reference TRBV19 and TRBJ2-3, is DGGITQSPKYLFRKEGQNVTLSCEQNLNHDAMYWYRQDPGQGLRLIYYSQIVNDFQKGDIAEGYSVSREKKESFPLTVTSAQKNPTAFYLCASSLHLAGTDTQYFGPGTRLTVL.

The chain combines TRBV10-2 with TRBJ1-5; D is uncertain. V gave up 0 bases and J gave up 6 bases, with 9 bases separating them. The CDR3 loop spans 14 amino acids. From germline, CDR1 is WSHSY and CDR2 SAAADI. The CDR3 loop reads CASSESMGIQPQHF. The CDR3 DNA follows: TGCGCCAGCAGTGAGTCTATGGGGATTCAGCCCCAGCATTTT.

This sequence joins TRBV9 and TRBJ2-1; TRBD1 agrees at 8 bases. Germline loops: CDR1 SGDLS, CDR2 YYNGEE. The CDR3 is 16 residues long. V was pared by 3 bases and J by 0 bases, with 5 bases of the junction left unmatched. DNA for the CDR3: TGTGCCAGCAGCGCGGACAGGGAGAGCTCCTACAATGAGCAGTTCTTC. Amino acid sequence: CASSADRESSYNEQFF.

The rearrangement links TRBV19 to TRBJ1-2; D unresolved. This CDR3 region has 14 residues. The V and J ends lost 5 bases and 0 bases respectively, with 10 bases between them. Looked up from germline, CDR1 is LNHDA and CDR2 is SQIVND (reference sequence). The CDR3 is CASSDNRANYGYTF. The CDR3 DNA follows: TGTGCCAGTAGTGACAACCGGGCTAACTATGGCTACACCTTC.

This chain links TRBV30 with TRBJ1-1; 9 positions match TRBD1. V trimming: 3 bases; J trimming: 3 bases; junction bases outside the gene matches: 5. The CDR3 is made up of 14 amino acids. Germline loops: CDR1 GTSNPN, CDR2 SVGIG (reference sequence). CDR3 region: CAWRPGQGDTEAFF. The CDR3 coding sequence is TGTGCCTGGAGGCCGGGACAGGGAGACACTGAAGCTTTCTTT. Together with reference TRBV30 and TRBJ1-1, the CDR3 gives the full variable domain: SQTIHQWPATLVQPVGSPLSLECTVEGTSNPNLYWYRQAAGRGLQLLFYSVGIGQISSEVPQNLSASRPQDRQFILSSKKLLLSDSGFYLCAWRPGQGDTEAFFGQGTRLTVV.

The chain joins TRBV7-6 to TRBJ1-2; the D gene is possibly TRBD1 (5 bases). V was clipped by 1 base and J by 5 bases, with 20 bases between them. Per the germline V gene, CDR1 is SGHVS and CDR2 is FNYEAQ. The CDR3 is 17 amino acids. CDR3 amino acids: CASSLVGDGDPFYGYTF. As DNA, the CDR3 is TGTGCCAGCAGCTTAGTTGGGGACGGTGACCCATTTTATGGCTACACCTTC.

The J gene is TRBJ1-1, the V gene TRBV6-4; D gene unclear. The CDR3 runs 13 residues. Deletions cut 3 bases from V and 8 bases from J, with 13 bases between. CDR1 and CDR2 (germline): MRHNA, SNTAGT. CDR3 bases: TGTGCCAGCAGTGAGGCAGCAGGATTAGAAGCTTTCTTT. It encodes CASSEAAGLEAFF.

CDR3 nucleotides: TGTGCCAGCAGTGAGGCGACTAGCGGGACCCTCTACGAGCAGTACTTC. It specifies CASSEATSGTLYEQYF. V usage is TRBV25-1 and J usage is TRBJ2-7, with TRBD2 identical over 11 bases. This CDR3 region has 16 residues. V lost 3 bases to trimming and J lost 3 bases; unmatched junction nucleotides: 7. The germline CDR1 and CDR2 sequences are MGHDK and SYGVNS.